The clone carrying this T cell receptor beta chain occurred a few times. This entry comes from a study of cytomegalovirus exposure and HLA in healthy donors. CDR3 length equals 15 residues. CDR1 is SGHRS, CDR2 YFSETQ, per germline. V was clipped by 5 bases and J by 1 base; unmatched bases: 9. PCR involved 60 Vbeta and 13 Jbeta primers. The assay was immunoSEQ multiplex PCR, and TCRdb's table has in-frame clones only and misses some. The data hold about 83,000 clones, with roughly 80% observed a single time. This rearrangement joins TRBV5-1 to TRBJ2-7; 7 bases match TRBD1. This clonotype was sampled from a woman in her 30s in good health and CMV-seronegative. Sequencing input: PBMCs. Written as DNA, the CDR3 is TGCGCCAGCAGTTTTACTTGGGACAGTTCCTACGAGCAGTACTTC. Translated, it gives CASSFTWDSSYEQYF.